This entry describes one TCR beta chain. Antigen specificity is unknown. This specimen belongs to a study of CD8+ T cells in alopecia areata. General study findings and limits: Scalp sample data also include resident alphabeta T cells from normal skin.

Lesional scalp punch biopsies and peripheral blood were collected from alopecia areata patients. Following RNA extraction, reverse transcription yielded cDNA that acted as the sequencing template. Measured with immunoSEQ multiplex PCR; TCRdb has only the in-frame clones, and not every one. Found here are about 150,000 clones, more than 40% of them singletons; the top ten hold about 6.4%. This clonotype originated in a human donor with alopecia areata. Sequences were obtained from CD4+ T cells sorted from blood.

CDR3 nucleotide sequence: TGTGCCAGCAGCCCGGCGACTAGCTCAGCGCAGTACTTC. Translating it yields CASSPATSSAQYF. The genes are TRBV9 and TRBJ2-7; 7 nucleotides match TRBD2. The germline V gene has CDR1 SGDLS and CDR2 YYNGEE. CDR3 length equals 13 residues. After removal of 4 bases from V and 9 bases from J, the junction contained 10 bases not matched to a gene.